Below, 28 T cell receptor beta chains from the same sample are listed, as sequenced in a study of blood T cell repertoires in COVID-19. Sequencing was performed with immunoSEQ multiplex PCR; in TCRdb, only in-frame clones are kept and a portion is missing. The sample lists roughly 150,000 clones, roughly 88% seen once, with almost 10% in the top ten. Sequencing used peripheral blood. All receptors come from a woman in her forties or fifties with acute or convalescent COVID-19.

There are a few counts of this clone. This rearrangement joins TRBV28 to TRBJ1-2; possibly TRBD1 for D (6 bases). V was pared by 2 bases and J by 9 bases, with 13 bases between. Germline CDR1 MDHEN, CDR2 SYDVKM. The CDR3 totals 13 residues. The CDR3 sequence is CASSLGQLRSYTF. The CDR3 DNA sequence: TGTGCCAGCAGTTTAGGACAGCTGCGGAGCTACACCTTC.

This chain uses TRBV5-1 with TRBJ2-7; no clear D. V was shortened by 0 bases and J by 6 bases, with 19 bases between the two germline ends. This CDR3 contains 16 residues. Germline-derived CDR1 and CDR2 are SGHRS and YFSETQ. This chain's CDR3 is CASSLGIRGSPLEQYF. CDR3 coding DNA: TGCGCCAGCAGCTTGGGCATACGAGGAAGCCCCCTCGAGCAGTACTTC.

The rearrangement uses TRBV5-8 and TRBJ1-2, with D hard to call. The CDR3 runs 12 residues. V dropped 0 bases and J dropped 7 bases, with 7 bases sitting between them. Germline CDR1 and CDR2: SGHTS and YDEGEE. The CDR3 nucleotides are TGTGCCAGCAGCTTGGTCGTGCGTGGCTACACCTTC. Its translation: CASSLVVRGYTF.

The chain joins TRBV28 to TRBJ1-4; no clear D gene. V was trimmed by 4 bases and J by 6 bases, leaving 12 bases between them. CDR1 is MDHEN, CDR2 SYDVKM, per germline. The CDR3 runs 14 residues. CDR3 sequence (DNA): TGTGCCAGCAGTTCTACCGGGGTCGATGAAAAACTGTTTTTT. It encodes CASSSTGVDEKLFF.

J is TRBJ2-2 and V is TRBV5-3; no firm D call. TRBV5-3 is identified as an open reading frame with a role that is uncertain. This CDR3 has 16 residues. Trimming shortened V by 1 base and J by 6 bases, and 16 bases separated the two germline ends. Written as DNA, the CDR3 is TGTGCCAGAAGCTTGTCCCAGCGTGGGTTGGCCGGGGAGCTGTTTTTT. As protein: CARSLSQRGLAGELFF.

V gene TRBV2 combines with J gene TRBJ2-1, with TRBD2 matching over 10 bases. The CDR3 is 17 amino acids. The ends lost 5 bases at V and 3 bases at J; junction bases unmatched: 10. CDR1 SNHLY and CDR2 FYNNEI come from the germline V gene. In DNA form, the CDR3 reads TGTGCCAGCAGTCCCAGCTCTAGCGGGAGCATCTACAATGAGCAGTTCTTC. It codes for CASSPSSSGSIYNEQFF.

The chain employs TRBV28 and TRBJ2-7; TRBD2 agrees at 11 bases. The germline V gene encodes CDR1 MDHEN and CDR2 SYDVKM. The CDR3 is 15 amino acids. Trimming at V came to 4 bases and at J to 3 bases, leaving 5 bases not matched to a gene. CDR3 sequence: CASSWGLAALYEQYF. The CDR3 coding sequence is TGTGCCAGCAGTTGGGGACTAGCGGCCCTCTACGAGCAGTACTTC.

J is TRBJ1-3 and V is TRBV7-2; 8 bases map to TRBD1. Germline V gene sequence: CDR1 SGHTA, CDR2 FQGNSA. V lost 2 bases, J lost 4 bases, and 4 bases stayed unmatched. The CDR3 is made up of 15 amino acids. CDR3 sequence reads: CASSLQTGVGNTIYF. As DNA, the CDR3 is TGTGCCAGCAGCTTACAGACAGGGGTGGGAAACACCATATATTTT.

V is TRBV3-1 (or the pseudogene TRBV3-2) and J is TRBJ2-3; D remains unclear. This CDR3 is 13 amino acids long. Between the trimmed V and J ends, which lost 1 base and 4 bases, there was a span of 6 bases. Germline-derived CDR1 and CDR2 are LGHDT and YNNKEL (reference sequence). The CDR3 region has the DNA TGTGCCAGCAGCCAAGGACTGTCAGATACGCAGTATTTT. Protein product: CASSQGLSDTQYF.

The gene calls are TRBV12-3 or TRBV12-4 and TRBJ2-7; TRBD1 matches at 7 bases. The CDR3 loop spans 13 amino acids. The trim removed 6 bases at V and 7 bases at J, leaving 9 bases unmatched. CDR3 region: CASSWDSSGEQYF. As DNA, the CDR3 is TGTGCCAGCAGCTGGGACAGCTCGGGGGAGCAGTACTTC.

V is TRBV24-1 and J is TRBJ2-3, with TRBD2 matching 14 bases. Germline V lookup: CDR1 KGHDR, CDR2 SFDVKD. This CDR3 contains 15 residues. The V and J ends lost 9 bases and 4 bases, in that order; junction bases with no gene match: 5. Here the CDR3 DNA reads TGTGCCACCTCCGGGACTAGCGGGAGAGCAGATACGCAGTATTTT. Its protein product is CATSGTSGRADTQYF.

This clone was counted between two and nine times. The V call is TRBV6-6, the J call TRBJ2-2; D is undetermined. The germline gives CDR1 MNHNY, CDR2 SVGAGI (reference sequence). V dropped 2 bases and J dropped 0 bases, with 10 bases sitting between them. The CDR3 contains 16 residues. Written as DNA, the CDR3 is TGTGCCAGCAGTTACGGTGAGCTCACGAACACCGGGGAGCTGTTTTTT. Protein sequence: CASSYGELTNTGELFF.

The rearrangement uses TRBV9 and TRBJ1-2, with 7 bases lining up with TRBD1. The CDR3 loop spans 14 amino acids. The V segment lost 3 bases and the J segment 4 bases; nucleotides outside the gene matches: 6. Looked up from germline, CDR1 is SGDLS and CDR2 is YYNGEE. The CDR3 DNA follows: TGTGCCAGCAGCGGAGGACAGGCTCCCTATGGCTACACCTTC. This codes for CASSGGQAPYGYTF.

The rearrangement uses TRBV7-2 and TRBJ2-2, with 8 bases matching TRBD1. Looked up from germline, CDR1 is SGHTA and CDR2 is FQGNSA. CDR3 length equals 15 residues. V was clipped by 5 bases and J by 6 bases; unmatched bases: 8. The CDR3 sequence is CASSASGQVPGELFF. The CDR3 coding sequence is TGTGCCAGCAGCGCATCGGGACAGGTTCCCGGGGAGCTGTTTTTT.

The chain links TRBV12-3 or TRBV12-4 to TRBJ1-1; D gene ambiguous. V was trimmed by 8 bases and J by 2 bases, leaving 9 bases between them. The CDR3 covers 12 residues. The CDR3 sequence is CASGRRNTEAFF. The CDR3 bases are TGTGCCAGCGGGAGGCGAAACACTGAAGCTTTCTTT.

The V gene is TRBV9, the J gene TRBJ2-1; 7 bases fit TRBD2. Germline V lookup: CDR1 SGDLS, CDR2 YYNGEE. This CDR3 spans 16 amino acids. V was pared by 3 bases and J by 1 base, with 7 bases of the junction left unmatched. The CDR3 DNA reads TGTGCCAGCAGCGCTGGGGGGGGAGGGTCCTACAATGAGCAGTTCTTC. Amino acid sequence: CASSAGGGGSYNEQFF.

The sample holds a few counts of this clone. The chain uses TRBV29-1 and TRBJ1-2; D is uncertain. This CDR3 contains 13 residues. Trimming took off 6 bases at V and 4 bases at J, with 15 bases between the two ends. CDR1 and CDR2 from the germline V gene are SQVTM and ANQGSEA. The CDR3 loop is CSVNAGLGYGYTF. DNA of the CDR3: TGCAGCGTAAATGCCGGACTGGGCTATGGCTACACCTTC. Supplemented by reference TRBV29-1 and TRBJ1-2, the full variable domain reads SAVISQKPSRDICQRGTSLTIQCQVDSQVTMMFWYRQQPGQSLTLIATANQGSEATYESGFVIDKFPISRPNLTFSTLTVSNMSPEDSSIYLCSVNAGLGYGYTFGSGTRLTVV.

This clone showed up just once. This sequence joins TRBV10-1 and TRBJ2-7; weak D call: TRBD1 (6 bases). This CDR3 spans 16 amino acids. Germline lookup yields CDR1 WNHNN and CDR2 SYGVQD (reference sequence). Trimming removed 0 bases at V and 4 bases at J, with 16 bases between. CDR3 nucleotides: TGCGCCAGCAGTGAGTCCAGAGGTACAGGGTTTTACGAGCAGTACTTC. Protein product: CASSESRGTGFYEQYF.

The rearrangement uses TRBV28 and TRBJ2-7, with D tentatively TRBD2 (6 bases). CDR3 length: 14 amino acids. The V end was cut by 7 bases, the J end by 3 bases, with 16 bases between. Germline V CDR1 and CDR2: MDHEN, SYDVKM. The chain's CDR3 is CASTLEGRHYEQYF. Written as DNA, the CDR3 is TGTGCCAGCACCCTGGAGGGGAGGCACTACGAGCAGTACTTC. The entire variable domain, with the rest obtained from reference TRBV28 and TRBJ2-7, is as follows: DVKVTQSSRYLVKRTGEKVFLECVQDMDHENMFWYRQDPGLGLRLIYFSYDVKMKEKGDIPEGYSVSREKKERFSLILESASTNQTSMYLCASTLEGRHYEQYFGPGTRLTVT.

The CDR3 sequence is CASSSGQGIGEQFF. CDR3 coding DNA: TGTGCCAGCAGCTCGGGACAGGGGATAGGTGAGCAGTTCTTC. This chain connects TRBV7-7 to TRBJ2-1; 10 nucleotides agree with TRBD1. The germline CDR1 and CDR2 sequences are SSHAT and FNYEAQ (reference sequence). CDR3 size: 14 residues. The junction had 6 bases not matched to a gene; V was cut back by 4 bases and J by 9 bases.

V is TRBV3-1 (or the pseudogene TRBV3-2) and J is TRBJ2-3; a weak D match, TRBD2 (5 bases). Germline V gives CDR1 LGHDT, CDR2 YNNKEL (reference sequence). The CDR3 extends over 17 amino acids. The germline V and J ends were trimmed by 0 bases and 2 bases, with 15 bases remaining between them. In DNA form, the CDR3 reads TGTGCCAGCAGCCAAGATCGAAGCGGTGTTGACACAGATACGCAGTATTTT. As protein: CASSQDRSGVDTDTQYF.

The CDR3 DNA reads as TGCGCCAGCAGTCAACCCCTCAGAGGTGGCGCCCCAGATACGCAGTATTTT. Encoded protein: CASSQPLRGGAPDTQYF. The chain is built from TRBV23-1 and TRBJ2-3; no clear D. TRBV23-1 is an open reading frame, and its role is uncertain. CDR3 length: 17 residues. V gave up 2 bases and J gave up 4 bases, with 19 bases separating them.

J is TRBJ2-7 and V is TRBV5-5; 10 bases map to TRBD2. The V segment lost 0 bases and the J segment 2 bases; nucleotides outside the gene matches: 8. This CDR3 region has 17 residues. Germline V gives CDR1 SGHKS, CDR2 YYEKEE (reference sequence). CDR3 residues: CASSLGALAGATYEQYF. CDR3 DNA: TGTGCCAGCAGCTTGGGGGCCCTAGCGGGGGCGACCTACGAGCAGTACTTC. Variable domain in full (rest from reference TRBV5-5 and TRBJ2-7): DAGVTQSPTHLIKTRGQQVTLRCSPISGHKSVSWYQQVLGQGPQFIFQYYEKEERGRGNFPDRFSARQFPNYSSELNVNALLLGDSALYLCASSLGALAGATYEQYFGPGTRLTVT.

This chain joins TRBV19 and TRBJ2-7; 10 positions match TRBD2. The CDR3 contains 14 residues. CDR1 LNHDA and CDR2 SQIVND come from the germline V gene (reference sequence). With V trimmed by 4 bases and J by 4 bases, 4 bases remained unmatched. CDR3 nucleotide sequence: TGTGCCAGTAGTACCCCTAGCGGGAGTTACGAGCAGTACTTC. Its translation: CASSTPSGSYEQYF.

The table lists this clone with a few counts. The J gene is TRBJ1-5, the V gene TRBV7-2; 8 bases map to TRBD1. CDR1 is SGHTA and CDR2 is FQGNSA in the germline V gene. The CDR3 extends over 14 amino acids. With V trimmed by 5 bases and J by 2 bases, 2 bases remained unmatched. This chain's CDR3 is CASSPTGGNQPQHF. CDR3 coding DNA: TGTGCCAGCAGCCCGACAGGGGGCAATCAGCCCCAGCATTTT.

The chain employs TRBV11-1 and TRBJ2-3, with 9 bases identical to TRBD2. This CDR3 has 15 amino acids. V dropped 4 bases and J dropped 5; count of bases not matched to a gene: 7. CDR1 is SGHAT and CDR2 is FQDESV in the germline V gene (reference sequence). The CDR3 loop reads CASSSGGSGRDTQYF. In DNA form, the CDR3 reads TGTGCCAGCAGCTCCGGGGGTAGCGGGAGAGATACGCAGTATTTT.

V gene TRBV27 combines with J gene TRBJ1-6, with 7 bases fitting TRBD1. There are 16 residues in the CDR3. CDR1 and CDR2 from the germline V gene are MNHEY and SMNVEV (reference sequence). V lost 5 bases to trimming and J lost 10 bases; unmatched junction nucleotides: 14. CDR3 DNA: TGTGCCAGCAGTCGAGATTCCGGGACAGTTGGGTCACCCCTCCACTTT. As protein: CASSRDSGTVGSPLHF.

The chain combines TRBV19 with TRBJ2-5; TRBD1 is a possible D gene (6 bases). V dropped 9 bases and J dropped 2 bases, with 7 bases sitting between them. Germline V gene data show CDR1 as LNHDA and CDR2 as SQIVND (reference sequence). The CDR3 is made up of 11 amino acids. The CDR3 is CARGQQETQYF. In DNA form, the CDR3 reads TGTGCCAGAGGACAGCAAGAGACCCAGTACTTC.